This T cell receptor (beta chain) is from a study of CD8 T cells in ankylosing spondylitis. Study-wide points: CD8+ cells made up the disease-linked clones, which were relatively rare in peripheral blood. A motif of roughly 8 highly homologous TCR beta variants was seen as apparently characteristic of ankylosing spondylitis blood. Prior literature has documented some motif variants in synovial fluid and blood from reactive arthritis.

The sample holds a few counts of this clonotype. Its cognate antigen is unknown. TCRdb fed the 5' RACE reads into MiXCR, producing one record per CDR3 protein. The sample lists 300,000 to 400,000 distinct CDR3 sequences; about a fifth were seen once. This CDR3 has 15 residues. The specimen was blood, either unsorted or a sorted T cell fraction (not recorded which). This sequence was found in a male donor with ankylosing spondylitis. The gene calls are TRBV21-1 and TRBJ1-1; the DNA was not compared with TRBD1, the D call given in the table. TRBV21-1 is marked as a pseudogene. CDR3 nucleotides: TGTGCCAGCAGCAACGGTTCAGGGATGAACACTGAAGCTTTCTTT. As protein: CASSNGSGMNTEAFF.